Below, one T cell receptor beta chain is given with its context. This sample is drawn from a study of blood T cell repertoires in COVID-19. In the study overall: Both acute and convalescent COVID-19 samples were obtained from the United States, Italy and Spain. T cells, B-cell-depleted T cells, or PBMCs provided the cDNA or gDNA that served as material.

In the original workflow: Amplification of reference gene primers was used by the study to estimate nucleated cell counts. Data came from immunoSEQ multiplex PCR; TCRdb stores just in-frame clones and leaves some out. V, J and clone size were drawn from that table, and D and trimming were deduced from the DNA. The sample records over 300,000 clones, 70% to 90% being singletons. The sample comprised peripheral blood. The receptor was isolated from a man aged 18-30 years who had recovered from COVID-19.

Written as DNA, the CDR3 is TGTGCCAGCAGCCAAGATGGACTAGCGGGAGGCCCTGACACAGATACGCAGTATTTT. Its translation is CASSQDGLAGGPDTDTQYF. The chain is built from TRBV14 and TRBJ2-3; 14 bases align to TRBD2. The CDR3 consists of 19 residues. In germline, CDR1 is SGHDN, CDR2 FVKESK. After removal of 0 bases from V and 2 bases from J, the junction contained 7 bases not matched to a gene.